These T cell receptor beta chains were read from a single sample in a study of response to subunit inactivated influenza vaccine. TCRdb reanalysed the RT-PCR reads using MiXCR and keeps one entry per CDR3 protein. The repertoire holds hundreds of thousands of distinct CDR3 sequences, with about a sixth as singletons. The sequences come from PBMCs from blood, collected about 11 days after vaccination. The receptors here all came from a man in his forties or fifties who received an inactivated influenza vaccine. CDR3s include the opening cysteine and the closing phenylalanine or tryptophan. The D gene is left open where the match is weak. Part of the rows lack a size; the others show once, few, many or a class for expanded clones.

CDR3 length | J gene | V gene | clone size | D gene | CDR3 DNA | CDR3 protein
11 | TRBJ2-7 | TRBV29-1 | - | - | TGCAGCGTTGAAGAGGCTTACGAGCAGTACTTC | CSVEEAYEQYF
14 | TRBJ2-1 | TRBV12-3/TRBV12-4 | - | TRBD2 | TGTGCCAGCAGCCCAGCGGGGCCCCCACGGGAGCAGTTCTTC | CASSPAGPPREQFF
14 | TRBJ2-3 | TRBV20-1 | few | TRBD2 | TGCAGTGCTAGGGCCCCACTAGCGTCGGATACGCAGTATTTT | CSARAPLASDTQYF
12 | TRBJ2-7 | TRBV12-3/TRBV12-4 | many | - | TGTGCCAGCAGTTCCGCAGGGAACGAGCAGTACTTC | CASSSAGNEQYF
15 | TRBJ2-5 | TRBV5-1 | few | TRBD2 | TGCGCCAGCAGCTCCTCTAGCGGGAGAGAGCGGACCCAGTACTTC | CASSSSSGRERTQYF
16 | TRBJ1-4 | TRBV2 | - | - | TGTGCCAGCAGTGATATCGCTGGCGTCGGCGTTGAAAAACTGTTTTTT | CASSDIAGVGVEKLFF
15 | TRBJ2-5 | TRBV4-3 | - | TRBD2 | TGCGCCAGCAGCCAAGAACAAGCGGGAGATCGCACCCAGTACTTC | CASSQEQAGDRTQYF
15 | TRBJ2-1 | TRBV7-8 | few | TRBD2 | TGTGCCAGCAGCTTACTAGCGGGAAGGATCAATGAGCAGTTCTTC | CASSLLAGRINEQFF
15 | TRBJ2-2 | TRBV29-1 | - | - | TGCAGCGTTGAGTCCGGGGGAGCTAACACCGGGGAGCTGTTTTTT | CSVESGGANTGELFF
15 | TRBJ1-1 | TRBV6-1 | - | - | TGTGCCAGCACACTGGGAGGGATCATGAACACTGAAGCTTTCTTT | CASTLGGIMNTEAFF
14 | TRBJ1-2 | TRBV3-1 | few | - | TGTGCCAGCAGCCAGCGGGGGAGTGGCTATGGCTACACCTTC | CASSQRGSGYGYTF
14 | TRBJ2-3 | TRBV10-3 | few | - | TGTGCCATCAGTGATCTGGGGTCCACAGATACGCAGTATTTT | CAISDLGSTDTQYF
14 | TRBJ1-1 | TRBV7-8 | few | - | TGTGCCAGCAGCTTAGTGTCGATGAACACTGAAGCTTTCTTT | CASSLVSMNTEAFF
14 | TRBJ2-7 | TRBV4-1 | - | TRBD1 | TGCGCCAGCAGCCTCGCAGGGGGAAACTACGAGCAGTACTTC | CASSLAGGNYEQYF
15 | TRBJ2-2 | TRBV9 | - | - | TGTGCCAGCAGCGTAGTCGGGGTAACGACCGGGGAGCTGTTTTTT | CASSVVGVTTGELFF
13 | TRBJ2-7 | TRBV10-3 | few | - | TGTGCCATCAGTGATGATAACATCTACGAGCAGTACTTC | CAISDDNIYEQYF
16 | TRBJ2-2 | TRBV24-1 | few | TRBD2 | TGTGCCACCAGTTTTCGCGGGAGTGGGGGAACCGGGGAGCTGTTTTTT | CATSFRGSGGTGELFF
17 | TRBJ2-1 | TRBV5-1 | - | TRBD2 | TGCGCCAGCAGCTGGCCCGGGACTAGCGGGAGGGCGAATGAGCAGTTCTTC | CASSWPGTSGRANEQFF
12 | TRBJ1-2 | TRBV29-1 | - | - | TGCAGCGTTGCACGAGAAGCCTATGGCTACACCTTC | CSVAREAYGYTF
15 | TRBJ2-7 | TRBV12-3/TRBV12-4 | few | - | TGTGCCAGCAGCCCGAACGTCTTGAGCTCCTACGAGCAGTACTTC | CASSPNVLSSYEQYF
14 | TRBJ2-6 | TRBV27 | - | - | TGTGCCAGCGGCCGCCTGGATGGGGCCAACGTCCTGACTTTC | CASGRLDGANVLTF
12 | TRBJ1-2 | TRBV29-1 | few | TRBD1 | TGCAGCGTTGCTGGACAGGGGGATGGCTACACCTTC | CSVAGQGDGYTF
15 | TRBJ2-3 | TRBV5-5 | - | - | TGTGCCAGCAGATACAGGGTTGGGTCCACAGATACGCAGTATTTT | CASRYRVGSTDTQYF
14 | TRBJ2-4 | TRBV4-1 | few | TRBD1 | TGCGCCAGCAGCCAGACGGGACAGGGAAACATTCAGTACTTC | CASSQTGQGNIQYF
14 | TRBJ2-1 | TRBV6-5 | many | TRBD1 | TGTGCCAGCAGTTACTCGACAGGGTTGGATGAGCAGTTCTTC | CASSYSTGLDEQFF
12 | TRBJ2-3 | TRBV3-1 | - | TRBD2 | TGTGCCAGCAGCCCTTTAGCGGGGACGCAGTATTTT | CASSPLAGTQYF
14 | TRBJ2-2 | TRBV3-1 | few | - | TGTGCCAGCAGCCAACCACCTGGGTCCGGGGAGCTGTTTTTT | CASSQPPGSGELFF
13 | TRBJ2-1 | TRBV3-1 | few | - | TGTGCCAGCAGATCGGGACCGAACAATGAGCAGTTCTTC | CASRSGPNNEQFF
15 | TRBJ2-2 | TRBV4-3 | few | - | TGCGCCAGCAGCCCCGCGGCGGGAAGCACCGGGGAGCTGTTTTTT | CASSPAAGSTGELFF
16 | TRBJ1-4 | TRBV9 | few | - | TGTGCCAGCAGCGGGACCCGCGGGGATTCTAATGAAAAACTGTTTTTT | CASSGTRGDSNEKLFF
14 | TRBJ1-5 | TRBV28 | - | - | TGTGCCAGTCGGGTACGGGCTAGCAATCAGCCCCAGCATTTT | CASRVRASNQPQHF
20 | TRBJ2-3 | TRBV10-3 | few | TRBD2 | TGTGCCATCAGTGACCCCCCGCAGACTAGCGGGAGGTTTCTCCCAGATACGCAGTATTTT | CAISDPPQTSGRFLPDTQYF
15 | TRBJ1-4 | TRBV7-2 | - | TRBD1 | TGTGCCAGCAGCTTATTCGGACAGGGTCATGAAAAACTGTTTTTT | CASSLFGQGHEKLFF
12 | TRBJ2-3 | TRBV7-9 | few | - | TGTGCCAGCAGCAATCGCGGAGGGACGCAGTATTTT | CASSNRGGTQYF
15 | TRBJ2-1 | TRBV2 | few | - | TGTGCCAGCAGTGATCCGGGGGTTTGGCACAATGAGCAGTTCTTC | CASSDPGVWHNEQFF
13 | TRBJ2-7 | TRBV5-1 | many | TRBD1 | TGCGCCAGCAGCCCGGGACAGGGCCACGAGCAGTACTTC | CASSPGQGHEQYF
12 | TRBJ1-6 | TRBV10-3 | - | - | TGTGCCATCGCAGGGCCCAATTCACCCCTCCACTTT | CAIAGPNSPLHF
13 | TRBJ2-2 | TRBV2 | few | - | TGTGCCAGCGGGGCCCTCTCCACCGGGGAGCTGTTTTTT | CASGALSTGELFF
16 | TRBJ2-5 | TRBV7-8 | many | - | TGTGCCACGGAGCAATCCTTCCACACGGATCAAGAGACCCAGTACTTC | CATEQSFHTDQETQYF
16 | TRBJ2-1 | TRBV5-1 | - | - | TGCGCCAGCAGCTTGGTACGCGGTAGAGGTAGCAATGAGCAGTTCTTC | CASSLVRGRGSNEQFF
16 | TRBJ1-1 | TRBV7-2 | few | - | TGTGCCAGCAGCTTATATTCGCGACAGTTGAACACTGAAGCTTTCTTT | CASSLYSRQLNTEAFF
12 | TRBJ2-7 | TRBV20-1 | - | TRBD1 | TGCAGTGCAACGGACAGGGACTACGAGCAGTACTTC | CSATDRDYEQYF
17 | TRBJ1-2 | TRBV28 | - | TRBD1 | TGTGCCAGCAGTTTAACATGGACAGGGGGTCAATCCTATGGCTACACCTTC | CASSLTWTGGQSYGYTF
15 | TRBJ2-4 | TRBV5-1 | few | - | TGCGCCAGCAGCGGCTCCGGGACGGGCAAAAACATTCAGTACTTC | CASSGSGTGKNIQYF
17 | TRBJ2-1 | TRBV13 | few | TRBD2 | TGTGCCAGCAGCTACCCCCCGGGACTAGCAACCGCCGGTGAGCAGTTCTTC | CASSYPPGLATAGEQFF
16 | TRBJ2-5 | TRBV6-1 | - | TRBD2 | TGTGCCAGCAGTGCACGGACTAGCGGGTCCAGGGAGACCCAGTACTTC | CASSARTSGSRETQYF
15 | TRBJ2-1 | TRBV3-1 | few | TRBD2 | TGTGCCAGCAACGTTGGTTTGGGAGGGGCAGATGAGCAGTTCTTC | CASNVGLGGADEQFF
15 | TRBJ1-4 | TRBV12-3/TRBV12-4 | - | - | TGTGCCAGCAGTTCCTCGGACAGATTTAATGAAAAACTGTTTTTT | CASSSSDRFNEKLFF
14 | TRBJ2-7 | TRBV20-1 | few | - | TGCAGTGCTAGCTTCCGACAGTTAAAGTTCGGGCAGTACTTC | CSASFRQLKFGQYF
19 | TRBJ1-5 | TRBV28 | - | TRBD1 | TGTGCCAGCAGACAAGAATCGGACAGGGGGCCTTATAGCAATCAGCCCCAGCATTTT | CASRQESDRGPYSNQPQHF
14 | TRBJ2-1 | TRBV20-1 | many | - | TGCAGCGCCCTCGCCGAGACAGCTTACAATGAGCAGTTCTTC | CSALAETAYNEQFF
14 | TRBJ1-5 | TRBV10-3 | few | TRBD1 | TGTGCCATCAGTGGGACAGGGGGACTTCAGCCCCAGCATTTT | CAISGTGGLQPQHF
15 | TRBJ1-5 | TRBV28 | - | - | TGTGCCAGCAGTTTTGGCAGCTATAGCAATCAGCCCCAGCATTTT | CASSFGSYSNQPQHF
15 | TRBJ1-2 | TRBV5-1 | - | TRBD1 | TGCGCCAGCAGCTTGGGTACAGGGGGCGCATCTGGCTACACCTTC | CASSLGTGGASGYTF
13 | TRBJ2-1 | TRBV7-2 | - | - | TGTGCCAGCAGCTCCAGACTAGGTCTTGAGCAGTTCTTC | CASSSRLGLEQFF